These 23 T cell receptor beta chains share one sample of origin, sequenced in a study of CD8+ T cells in alopecia areata. Indicated treatment: oral pan-JAK inhibitor, 5-10 mg twice daily. Sequencing relied on a cDNA template that was reverse transcribed from extracted RNA. Assay used: immunoSEQ multiplex PCR; TCRdb lists only in-frame clones, some missing. This table holds some 120,000 clones, under 65% found once. Sequences were derived from CD4+ T cells sorted from blood, sampled at week 4, from a patient treated with tofacitinib. The source is a human donor with alopecia areata.

The CDR3 nucleotides read TGTGCCAGCAGTTCTCAAGGGACTGAGGGGCTTTACACCTTC. It encodes CASSSQGTEGLYTF. The chain recombines TRBV27 with TRBJ1-2; D perhaps matches TRBD1 (5 bases). Trimming cost V 4 bases and J 11 bases, with 20 bases left between them. Germline assignment: CDR1 MNHEY and CDR2 SMNVEV (reference sequence). The CDR3 is 14 amino acids.

The CDR3 here is CASSPPRGNTGELFF. The DNA of the CDR3 is TGTGCCAGCTCACCACCGCGGGGGAACACCGGGGAGCTGTTTTTT. The chain joins TRBV18 to TRBJ2-2; possibly TRBD2 for D (6 bases). This CDR3 has 15 residues. Trimming took 0 bases from V and 1 from J, leaving 6 bases between them. Germline V gives CDR1 KGHSH, CDR2 LQKENI.

V usage is TRBV29-1 and J usage is TRBJ2-7; possibly TRBD1 for D (5 bases). The germline gives CDR1 SQVTM, CDR2 ANQGSEA. V lost 7 bases and J 3 bases, leaving 19 bases between the germline ends. This CDR3 is 14 amino acids long. For the CDR3, the DNA is TGCAGCGCACGAGATCAGGGTCCGGGCTACGAGCAGTACTTC. Its protein is CSARDQGPGYEQYF.

This clone came up a few times. CDR3 residues: CASSSTGIQETQYF. The CDR3 DNA reads TGTGCCAGCAGTTCGACGGGGATTCAAGAGACCCAGTACTTC. The chain carries TRBV5-6 and TRBJ2-5, with TRBD2 as a possible D gene (5 bases). V was trimmed by 5 bases and J by 2 bases, leaving 13 bases between them. The germline CDR1 and CDR2 sequences are SGHDT and YYEEEE. The CDR3 contains 14 residues.

This clone was detected once. This chain uses TRBV4-3 with TRBJ2-5, with D unresolved. V lost 0 bases and J 4 bases, leaving 9 bases between the germline ends. This CDR3 region has 14 residues. The germline CDR1 and CDR2 sequences are LGHNA and YSLEER. CDR3 bases: TGCGCCAGCAGCCAAGAGTATAAAGGAGAGACCCAGTACTTC. Encoded protein: CASSQEYKGETQYF.

This clone was observed a handful of times. This chain links TRBV29-1 with TRBJ2-5; possibly TRBD1 for D (6 bases). Germline V gene data show CDR1 as SQVTM and CDR2 as ANQGSEA. This CDR3 has 12 amino acids. V was trimmed by 6 bases and J by 2 bases, leaving 10 bases between them. The CDR3 DNA follows: TGCAGCGTCGGACAGCCTCAAGAGACCCAGTACTTC. Its protein is CSVGQPQETQYF.

The rearrangement links TRBV25-1 to TRBJ1-4; 7 bases fit TRBD1. Germline CDR1 and CDR2: MGHDK and SYGVNS. The CDR3 is made up of 16 amino acids. V trimming: 3 bases; J trimming: 7 bases; junction bases outside the gene matches: 11. CDR3 sequence: CASSDLGGTEGEKLFF. The CDR3 coding sequence is TGTGCCAGCAGTGACCTAGGGGGGACAGAGGGTGAAAAACTGTTTTTT.

This clone was counted between two and nine times. V is TRBV28 and J is TRBJ1-4, with D possibly TRBD1 on 6 matching bases. The CDR3 extends over 14 amino acids. The germline V gene encodes CDR1 MDHEN and CDR2 SYDVKM. V lost 6 bases to trimming and J lost 5 bases, with 13 bases between them. The CDR3 region is CASRQPGHNEKLFF. The CDR3 DNA follows: TGTGCCAGCAGACAACCGGGACACAATGAAAAACTGTTTTTT.

This chain uses TRBV28 with TRBJ1-5; TRBD1 matches at 8 bases. J gave up 5 bases and V 6 bases, and 6 bases lay outside the gene matches. The CDR3 sequence is 14 residues long. The V gene's germline CDR1 is MDHEN and CDR2 SYDVKM. This CDR3 is CASRSTGEYQPQHF. The CDR3 nucleotides are TGTGCCAGCAGGTCGACAGGGGAGTATCAGCCCCAGCATTTT.

The chain uses TRBV29-1 and TRBJ2-7, with D perhaps given as TRBD1 or TRBD2 (5 bases each). The CDR3 consists of 11 residues. Germline lookup yields CDR1 SQVTM and CDR2 ANQGSEA. V gave up 7 bases and J gave up 0 bases, with 7 bases separating them. CDR3 sequence: CSGGSSYEQYF. The CDR3 DNA reads as TGCAGCGGGGGGAGCTCCTACGAGCAGTACTTC.

The chain couples TRBV2 to TRBJ2-4; 9 bases are shared with TRBD1. V was clipped by 6 bases and J by 5 bases; unmatched bases: 2. The CDR3 has 13 residues. Germline CDR1 and CDR2: SNHLY and FYNNEI. CDR3 sequence: CASSRDRENIQYF. The CDR3, as DNA: TGTGCCAGCAGCAGGGACAGGGAAAACATTCAGTACTTC.

This rearrangement joins TRBV5-4 to TRBJ2-6; 10 positions agree with TRBD1. The junction had 2 bases not matched to a gene; V was cut back by 3 bases and J by 2 bases. The CDR3 spans 16 residues. Germline-derived CDR1 and CDR2 are SGHNT and YYREEE (reference sequence). The CDR3 sequence: CASSWGQGTGANVLTF. CDR3 in DNA: TGTGCCAGCAGCTGGGGACAGGGGACTGGGGCCAACGTCCTGACTTTC.

The chain joins TRBV7-2 to TRBJ2-7; 7 bases map to TRBD1. The germline gives CDR1 SGHTA, CDR2 FQGNSA. The CDR3 has 14 amino acids. The V segment lost 5 bases and the J segment 7 bases; nucleotides outside the gene matches: 11. The chain's CDR3 is CASSQTPAGGEQYF. The CDR3 DNA reads TGTGCCAGCAGCCAAACCCCCGCAGGGGGAGAGCAGTACTTC.

The chain uses TRBV6-5 and TRBJ2-3; D may match TRBD1 or TRBD2 (6 bases each). This CDR3 comprises 14 residues. V shed 10 bases and J shed 5 bases, with 19 bases lying between them. Germline V lookup: CDR1 MNHEY, CDR2 SVGAGI. Written as DNA, the CDR3 is TGTGCCATCAATAGGGGGGAGCCACAAGATACGCAGTATTTT. This codes for CAINRGEPQDTQYF.

The sample holds a few counts of this clone. The chain uses TRBV19 and TRBJ2-6; 7 bases align to TRBD1. The J segment lost 0 bases and the V segment lost 8 bases, leaving 7 bases of the junction unmatched. Germline V gene lookup returns CDR1 LNHDA and CDR2 SQIVND (reference sequence). The CDR3 runs 16 residues. CDR3 sequence reads: CASQGVRSSGANVLTF. In DNA, the CDR3 is TGTGCCAGTCAGGGGGTAAGGAGCTCTGGGGCCAACGTCCTGACTTTC.

The chain uses TRBV30 and TRBJ1-1; 9 bases are a match to TRBD1. V trimming: 5 bases; J trimming: 5 bases; junction bases outside the gene matches: 6. Germline V gives CDR1 GTSNPN, CDR2 SVGIG (reference sequence). The CDR3 runs to 13 residues. The CDR3 DNA follows: TGTGCCTGGGACAGGGGGGCTGGGACTGAAGCTTTCTTT. Translating it yields CAWDRGAGTEAFF.

CDR3 region: CASSQVHEGTGELFF. The CDR3 bases are TGTGCCAGCAGCCAAGTACATGAGGGCACCGGGGAGCTGTTTTTT. This chain connects TRBV14 to TRBJ2-2; possible D gene TRBD2, 5 bases. The germline gives CDR1 SGHDN, CDR2 FVKESK. The CDR3 consists of 15 residues. Trimming stripped 1 base from V and 4 bases from J, with 10 bases between.

V is TRBV4-2 and J is TRBJ1-6, with TRBD1 identical over 8 bases. After removal of 0 bases from V and 0 bases from J, the junction contained 7 bases not matched to a gene. In germline, CDR1 is LGHNA, CDR2 YNFKEQ. CDR3 length equals 19 residues. The CDR3 sequence is CASSQDETGGFSYNSPLHF. The CDR3 DNA sequence: TGTGCCAGCAGCCAAGATGAAACAGGGGGGTTCTCCTATAATTCACCCCTCCACTTT.

There are a few counts of this clone. The chain carries TRBV5-6 and TRBJ1-2; TRBD1 is a possible D gene (5 bases). The CDR3 loop spans 15 amino acids. The germline V and J ends were trimmed by 4 bases and 2 bases, with 15 bases remaining between them. The germline gives CDR1 SGHDT, CDR2 YYEEEE. The DNA of the CDR3 is TGTGCCAGCAGCCCTCGGGGAAGGGGAAACTATGGCTACACCTTC. Protein product: CASSPRGRGNYGYTF.

This chain joins TRBV7-9 and TRBJ2-1; TRBD2 matches at 9 bases. V dropped 1 base and J dropped 8; count of bases not matched to a gene: 3. The CDR3 has 14 residues. The germline CDR1 and CDR2 sequences are SEHNR and FQNEAQ (reference sequence). CDR3 nucleotide sequence: TGTGCCAGCAGCTTAGAAGCGGGGGGACATGAGCAGTTCTTC. Its translation is CASSLEAGGHEQFF.

The rearrangement joins TRBV30 to TRBJ2-3; D tentatively fits TRBD1 or TRBD2 (7 bases each). Trimming removed 3 bases from V and 1 base from J, with 11 bases in between. Germline CDR1 is GTSNPN and CDR2 is SVGIG (reference sequence). There are 14 residues in the CDR3. The CDR3 DNA is TGTGCCTGGAGCAGGGGGAGGGGCACAGATACGCAGTATTTT. Its translation is CAWSRGRGTDTQYF.

The CDR3 protein is CASSLDMGYGYTF. CDR3 DNA sequence: TGCGCCAGCAGCTTGGATATGGGTTATGGCTACACCTTC. V is TRBV5-1 and J is TRBJ1-2; D is ambiguous. CDR3 length: 13 amino acids. Trimming stripped 0 bases from V and 5 bases from J, with 8 bases between. CDR1 is SGHRS, CDR2 YFSETQ, per germline.

The genes are TRBV18 and TRBJ2-6; 8 bases align to TRBD2. CDR3 length: 18 residues. The V gene's germline CDR1 is KGHSH and CDR2 LQKENI. V was clipped by 11 bases and J by 3 bases; unmatched bases: 18. The chain's CDR3 is CAVPKTSEGFGGANVLTF. The CDR3 DNA reads as TGTGCCGTCCCAAAGACTAGCGAAGGATTTGGTGGGGCCAACGTCCTGACTTTC.